These T cell receptor beta chains were read from a single sample in a study of cytomegalovirus exposure and HLA in healthy donors. Sequenced by immunoSEQ multiplex PCR; TCRdb stores in-frame clones only, minus some. The sample shows over 110,000 clones, roughly 80% of them seen only once. The sample was PBMCs. These receptor sequences come from a man aged 18 to 30 in good health and CMV-seronegative. Both conserved end residues are trimmed from each CDR3. The order of the fields is J gene, clone size, CDR3 length, V gene, CDR3 protein. Part of the rows lack a size; the others show once, few, many or a class for expanded clones.

j_gene: TRBJ2-5
abundance: -
len: 10
v_gene: TRBV25-1
CDR3aa: ASSQGIETQY

j_gene: TRBJ2-2
abundance: -
len: 14
v_gene: TRBV10-3
CDR3aa: AIKSGVGTNTGELF

j_gene: TRBJ2-5
abundance: once
len: 16
v_gene: TRBV4-2
CDR3aa: ASSQGLTAGVYQETQY

j_gene: TRBJ2-7
abundance: once
len: 9
v_gene: TRBV6-1
CDR3aa: ASSVVYEQY

j_gene: -
abundance: -
len: 14
v_gene: TRBV2
CDR3aa: ASRFLTGPESYEQY

j_gene: TRBJ1-1
abundance: -
len: 12
v_gene: TRBV15
CDR3aa: ATSFDRGNTEAF

j_gene: TRBJ1-5
abundance: -
len: 13
v_gene: TRBV6-1
CDR3aa: ASRPGTGGDQPQH

j_gene: TRBJ2-7
abundance: -
len: 13
v_gene: TRBV2
CDR3aa: ASSRLAAGLYEQY

j_gene: TRBJ1-6
abundance: -
len: 12
v_gene: TRBV2
CDR3aa: ASIRGGGNSPLH

j_gene: TRBJ2-5
abundance: -
len: 13
v_gene: TRBV5-5
CDR3aa: ASSLGYRDQETQY

j_gene: TRBJ1-3
abundance: few
len: 15
v_gene: TRBV4-1
CDR3aa: ASSFQEDGSSGNTIY

j_gene: TRBJ1-6
abundance: -
len: 11
v_gene: TRBV15
CDR3aa: ATSRGEGGAVD

j_gene: TRBJ2-6
abundance: -
len: 11
v_gene: TRBV6-5
CDR3aa: ATTGSGANVLT

j_gene: TRBJ1-6
abundance: -
len: 11
v_gene: TRBV19
CDR3aa: ASRTVDNSPLH

j_gene: TRBJ1-6
abundance: -
len: 10
v_gene: TRBV7-8
CDR3aa: ASSLEADPLH

j_gene: TRBJ2-1
abundance: -
len: 14
v_gene: TRBV4-2
CDR3aa: ASSQRSLDSHNEQF

j_gene: TRBJ2-5
abundance: few
len: 14
v_gene: TRBV27
CDR3aa: ASSILSTGLEETQY

j_gene: TRBJ1-1
abundance: few
len: 13
v_gene: TRBV7-9
CDR3aa: ASSLRTEHLTEAF

j_gene: TRBJ1-1
abundance: -
len: 11
v_gene: TRBV6-5
CDR3aa: ASSRGQLTEAF

j_gene: TRBJ2-3
abundance: -
len: 16
v_gene: TRBV29-1
CDR3aa: SVVSFRAGTSGTDTQY

j_gene: TRBJ1-4
abundance: -
len: 11
v_gene: TRBV11-2
CDR3aa: ASSRDLNEKLF

j_gene: TRBJ1-5
abundance: -
len: 11
v_gene: TRBV11-2
CDR3aa: ASSLEYNQPQH

j_gene: TRBJ1-4
abundance: -
len: 12
v_gene: TRBV27
CDR3aa: ASSSGFLGEKLF

j_gene: TRBJ1-2
abundance: few
len: 13
v_gene: TRBV19
CDR3aa: ASSIQDRGLDGYT

j_gene: TRBJ1-1
abundance: few
len: 10
v_gene: TRBV29-1
CDR3aa: SVRTGGTEAF

j_gene: TRBJ2-7
abundance: once
len: 16
v_gene: TRBV18
CDR3aa: ASSPRRGPSTPSYEQY

j_gene: TRBJ1-2
abundance: -
len: 13
v_gene: TRBV14
CDR3aa: ASSQGGGRRYGYT

j_gene: TRBJ1-3
abundance: -
len: 14
v_gene: TRBV5-1
CDR3aa: ASSIGQMSSGNTIY

j_gene: TRBJ2-5
abundance: -
len: 14
v_gene: TRBV5-6
CDR3aa: ASSSGTALNQETQY

j_gene: TRBJ2-7
abundance: -
len: 14
v_gene: TRBV5-1
CDR3aa: ASSLQGKALGSEQY

j_gene: TRBJ1-5
abundance: -
len: 13
v_gene: TRBV6-5
CDR3aa: ASSRTPASGGPQH

j_gene: TRBJ1-6
abundance: once
len: 13
v_gene: TRBV6-4
CDR3aa: ASSASSSYNSPLH

j_gene: TRBJ1-1
abundance: -
len: 12
v_gene: TRBV6-1
CDR3aa: ATNGGGTNTEAF

j_gene: TRBJ1-2
abundance: -
len: 12
v_gene: TRBV5-4
CDR3aa: ASSHDREIYGYT

j_gene: TRBJ1-2
abundance: -
len: 12
v_gene: TRBV4-1
CDR3aa: ASSSGTGRRGYT

j_gene: TRBJ2-1
abundance: -
len: 11
v_gene: TRBV19
CDR3aa: ASSIQGLNEQF

j_gene: TRBJ2-5
abundance: -
len: 11
v_gene: TRBV6-1
CDR3aa: ASSWDRKETQY

j_gene: TRBJ1-4
abundance: -
len: 12
v_gene: TRBV9
CDR3aa: ASSVDRGGEKLF

j_gene: TRBJ1-2
abundance: few
len: 13
v_gene: TRBV5-6
CDR3aa: ASSLPGLRSYGYT

j_gene: TRBJ1-2
abundance: -
len: 11
v_gene: TRBV7-2
CDR3aa: ASSSPGGRGYT

j_gene: TRBJ1-2
abundance: once
len: 11
v_gene: TRBV5-1
CDR3aa: ASSFDKNYGYT

j_gene: TRBJ1-2
abundance: -
len: 14
v_gene: TRBV5-1
CDR3aa: ASSFPETGASYGYT

j_gene: TRBJ2-5
abundance: -
len: 13
v_gene: TRBV6-5
CDR3aa: ASSSLGAHQETQY

j_gene: TRBJ1-1
abundance: -
len: 12
v_gene: TRBV6-5
CDR3aa: ASHRTGTSTEAF

j_gene: TRBJ2-3
abundance: -
len: 13
v_gene: TRBV5-6
CDR3aa: ASSLATGVTDTQY

j_gene: TRBJ1-4
abundance: -
len: 13
v_gene: TRBV19
CDR3aa: ASSMASGGNEKLF

j_gene: TRBJ2-1
abundance: -
len: 10
v_gene: TRBV27
CDR3aa: ASSFGGNEQF

j_gene: TRBJ1-2
abundance: -
len: 12
v_gene: TRBV6-5
CDR3aa: ASRTGQANYGYT

j_gene: TRBJ1-4
abundance: -
len: 14
v_gene: TRBV18
CDR3aa: ASSPTGQFLGEKLF